The count of the clone carrying this T cell receptor (beta chain) is one. The data belong to a study of cytomegalovirus exposure and HLA in healthy donors. CDR1 and CDR2 from the germline V gene are LNHDA and SQIVND (reference sequence). The CDR3 is 15 amino acids. The V and J ends lost 7 bases and 1 base, in that order; junction bases with no gene match: 8. The PCR ran on 60 Vbeta and 13 Jbeta primers. The table came from immunoSEQ multiplex PCR; TCRdb's copy has only in-frame clones and leaves some out. The sample carries 150,000 to 200,000 clones, approximately 85% recorded once. The source is a woman aged 45-60 years in good health and CMV-seropositive. The chain recombines TRBV19 with TRBJ2-5; TRBD1 aligns across 8 bases. Sequencing was carried out using PBMCs. The chain's CDR3 is CASTSQTGGQETQYF. The DNA for the CDR3 is TGTGCCAGTACATCGCAAACAGGGGGCCAAGAGACCCAGTACTTC.